This T cell receptor (beta chain) was profiled in a study of cytotoxic CD8 clonotypes in ibrutinib-treated CLL. Sequencing was designed to attain a depth spanning 1 in 200,000 to 1 in 1 million T cells. TCRdb's copy holds only in-frame clones and misses some; the assay was immunoSEQ multiplex PCR. The sample lists roughly 180,000 clones; 72% were seen once. The CDR3 sequence is 11 residues long. Germline V gives CDR1 DFQATT, CDR2 SNEGSKA (reference sequence). This clone has a single count. The chain recombines TRBV20-1 with TRBJ1-1; D perhaps matches TRBD1 (6 bases). The receptor's source is a human donor with chronic lymphocytic leukemia. The specimen was PBMCs, collected after 24 months of ibrutinib treatment. CDR3 in DNA: TGCAGAACAGGGATGAACACTGAAGCTTTCTTT. The encoded protein is CRTGMNTEAFF.